One and the same sample provided the 10 T cell receptor beta chains below, sequenced in a study of cytomegalovirus exposure and HLA in healthy donors (dated by TCRdb to about 2017). Libraries came from the immunoSEQ multiplex PCR assay. The multiplex PCR relied on a mix of 60 forward primers for TCR Vbeta segments and 13 reverse primers for TCR Jbeta segments. TCRdb's version of the immuneACCESS table is confined to in-frame rearrangements and falls short of the full clone set. An unresolved V gene accounts for under half of the shortfall where checked; the remainder is of unknown origin. Here the sample has under 200,000 clones; about 75% occur a single time. Clones ranked in the top ten supply 7.4% of the sample. Sequencing was done on a sample of PBMCs. The receptors here all came from a male donor in good health and CMV-seropositive.

The V gene is TRBV7-9, the J gene TRBJ1-3, with a tentative D call TRBD1 (5 bases). CDR3 length: 17 residues. CDR1 SEHNR and CDR2 FQNEAQ come from the germline V gene (reference sequence). The ends were cut back, 3 bases at V and 3 bases at J, with 18 bases in the middle. The CDR3 sequence: CASSFGTEVVVGNTIYF. The CDR3 nucleotides read TGTGCCAGCAGCTTCGGGACTGAGGTTGTGGTTGGAAACACCATATATTTT.

The chain has TRBV7-2 and TRBJ1-2, with 7 bases fitting TRBD1. Germline CDR1 and CDR2: SGHTA and FQGNSA. Trimming at V came to 3 bases and at J to 6 bases, leaving 7 bases not matched to a gene. This CDR3 is built from 14 residues. Here the CDR3 reads CASSFGEGANGYTF. CDR3 DNA sequence: TGTGCCAGCAGCTTCGGCGAGGGGGCCAATGGCTACACCTTC. The whole variable domain, filled in from reference TRBV7-2 and TRBJ1-2, reads GAGVSQSPSNKVTEKGKDVELRCDPISGHTALYWYRQSLGQGLEFLIYFQGNSAPDKSGLPSDRFSAERTGGSVSTLTIQRTQQEDSAVYLCASSFGEGANGYTFGSGTRLTVV.

Here the CDR3 DNA reads TGTGCCAGTAGTATAGTTAATCAGGGGGATATCTACGAGCAGTACTTC. Translated, it gives CASSIVNQGDIYEQYF. The genes are TRBV19 and TRBJ2-7, with 7 bases that match TRBD1. The length of the CDR3 is 16 residues. Losses at the gene ends were 1 base for V and 3 bases for J; bases not matched to a gene: 9. Germline CDR1 and CDR2: LNHDA and SQIVND (reference sequence).

This clone was observed a single time. The rearrangement links TRBV11-2 to TRBJ2-4; 8 bases are a match to TRBD1. Germline V CDR1 and CDR2: SGHAT, FQNNGV. This CDR3 comprises 13 residues. Trimming at V came to 5 bases and at J to 7 bases, leaving 4 bases not matched to a gene. The CDR3 sequence: CASSQGAGNIQYF. The DNA for the CDR3 is TGTGCCAGCAGCCAGGGGGCCGGGAACATTCAGTACTTC.

This clone was detected only a few times. The chain links TRBV4-3 to TRBJ2-5; 10 nucleotides match TRBD1. The J call may be in error: the DNA end matches TRBJ2-7 better. The length of the CDR3 is 15 residues. Germline CDR1 and CDR2: LGHNA and YSLEER. The CDR3 DNA reads TGCGCCAGCAGCCCCGGACAGGGGGGTTCCTACGAGCAGTACTTC. Protein product: CASSPGQGGSYEQYF.

The rearrangement links TRBV4-1 to TRBJ2-7, with D possibly matching TRBD2 (5 bases). The germline gives CDR1 MGHRA, CDR2 YSYEKL. V shed 1 base and J shed 0 bases, with 7 bases lying between them. The length of the CDR3 is 14 residues. The CDR3 is CASSQVAGSYEQYF. The DNA of the CDR3 is TGCGCCAGCAGCCAAGTTGCGGGCTCCTACGAGCAGTACTTC.

The chain carries TRBV7-9 and TRBJ2-7; no reliable D call. Germline V lookup: CDR1 SEHNR, CDR2 FQNEAQ (reference sequence). With 2 bases removed from V and 5 bases from J, the gap between germline ends came to 7 bases. CDR3 length equals 12 residues. CDR3 nucleotides: TGTGCCAGCAGCTTACTGGGCGACGAGCAGTACTTC. This sequence encodes CASSLLGDEQYF.

This chain joins TRBV7-9 and TRBJ2-7; D unresolved. Germline V gene lookup returns CDR1 SEHNR and CDR2 FQNEAQ (reference sequence). The CDR3 covers 15 residues. Trimming removed 5 bases at V and 1 base at J, with 15 bases between. DNA of the CDR3: TGTGCCAGCAGCCCCGCGCCAGGCAGGTCCTACGAGCAGTACTTC. Encoded protein: CASSPAPGRSYEQYF.

This clone occurred a few times. The gene calls are TRBV2 and TRBJ2-6; D possibly corresponds to TRBD1 (5 bases). The CDR3 has 15 residues. V lost 6 bases and J 0 bases, leaving 9 bases between the germline ends. Germline lookup yields CDR1 SNHLY and CDR2 FYNNEI. This chain's CDR3 is CASRNRISGANVLTF. The CDR3 bases are TGTGCCAGCAGAAACAGGATCTCTGGGGCCAACGTCCTGACTTTC.

The chain has TRBV4-2 and TRBJ2-3, with D possibly matching TRBD2 (5 bases). This CDR3 is 13 amino acids long. Per germline, CDR1 LGHNA and CDR2 YNFKEQ. Trimming took off 0 bases at V and 5 bases at J, with 6 bases between the two ends. CDR3 in amino acids: CASSQDGGDTQYF. In DNA, the CDR3 is TGTGCCAGCAGCCAAGATGGAGGAGATACGCAGTATTTT.